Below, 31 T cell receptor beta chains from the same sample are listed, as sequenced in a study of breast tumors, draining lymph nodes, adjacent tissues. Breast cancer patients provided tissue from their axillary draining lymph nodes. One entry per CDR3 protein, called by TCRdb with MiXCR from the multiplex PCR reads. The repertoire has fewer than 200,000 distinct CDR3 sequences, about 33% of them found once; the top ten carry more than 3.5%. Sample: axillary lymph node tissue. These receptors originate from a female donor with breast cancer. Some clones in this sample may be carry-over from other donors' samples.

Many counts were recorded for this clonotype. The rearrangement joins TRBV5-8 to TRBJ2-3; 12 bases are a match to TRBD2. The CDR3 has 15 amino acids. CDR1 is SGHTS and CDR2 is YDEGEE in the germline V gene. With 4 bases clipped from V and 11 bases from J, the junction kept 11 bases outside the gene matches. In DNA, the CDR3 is TGTGCCAGCAGCCCCGAACTAGCGGGGGGCACAGGGCAGTATTTT. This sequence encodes CASSPELAGGTGQYF.

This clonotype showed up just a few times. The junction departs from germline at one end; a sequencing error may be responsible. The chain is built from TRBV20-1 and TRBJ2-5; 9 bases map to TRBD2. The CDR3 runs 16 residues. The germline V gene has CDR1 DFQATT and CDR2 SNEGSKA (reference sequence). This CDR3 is CSAPEGGGGSVEAQYF. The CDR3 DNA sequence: TGCAGTGCTCCAGAGGGCGGGGGGGGGTCTGTAGAGGCCCAGTACTTC.

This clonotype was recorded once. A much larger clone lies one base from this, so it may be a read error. The CDR3 here is CASTPGAGGTEAFF. The DNA of the CDR3 is TGTGCCAGCACCCCGGGAGCTGGGGGCACTGAAGCTTTCTTT. V and J are TRBV2 and TRBJ1-1; the D gene is possibly TRBD1 (5 bases). Trimming left V 7 bases short and J 4 bases short, with 16 bases between. Per germline, CDR1 SNHLY and CDR2 FYNNEI. The CDR3 sequence is 14 residues long. Full variable domain (outside the CDR3, taken from reference TRBV2 and TRBJ1-1): EPEVTQTPSHQVTQMGQEVILRCVPISNHLYFYWYRQILGQKVEFLVSFYNNEISEKSEIFDDQFSVERPDGSNFTLKIRSTKLEDSAMYFCASTPGAGGTEAFFGQGTRLTVV.

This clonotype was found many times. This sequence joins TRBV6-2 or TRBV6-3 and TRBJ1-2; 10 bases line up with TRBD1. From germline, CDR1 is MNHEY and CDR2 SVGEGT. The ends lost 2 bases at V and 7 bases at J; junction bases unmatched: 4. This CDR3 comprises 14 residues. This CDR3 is CASSYRDRGSGYTF. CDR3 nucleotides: TGTGCCAGCAGTTACCGGGACAGGGGAAGTGGCTACACCTTC.

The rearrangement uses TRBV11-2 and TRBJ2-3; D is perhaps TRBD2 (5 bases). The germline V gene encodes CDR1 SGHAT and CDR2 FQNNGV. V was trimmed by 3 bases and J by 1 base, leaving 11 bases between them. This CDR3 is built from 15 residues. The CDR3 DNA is TGTGCCAGCAGCTTTGAGGGAGTGGGCACAGATACGCAGTATTTT. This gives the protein CASSFEGVGTDTQYF.

The CDR3 DNA sequence: TGCAGTGCCACATATTTCGTGACAGGGGGCTACGAGCAGTACTTC. It codes for CSATYFVTGGYEQYF. The chain couples TRBV20-1 to TRBJ2-7; TRBD1 matches at 9 bases. CDR1 and CDR2 from the germline V gene are DFQATT and SNEGSKA (reference sequence). CDR3 length: 15 amino acids. V lost 6 bases to trimming and J lost 3 bases; unmatched junction nucleotides: 12.

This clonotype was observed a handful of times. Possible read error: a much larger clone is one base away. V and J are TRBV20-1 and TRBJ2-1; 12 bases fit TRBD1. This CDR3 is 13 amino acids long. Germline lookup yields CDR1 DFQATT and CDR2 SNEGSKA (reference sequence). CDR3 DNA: TGCAGTGCACCGGGACAGGGGGCGAATGCGCAGTTCTTC. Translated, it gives CSAPGQGANAQFF.

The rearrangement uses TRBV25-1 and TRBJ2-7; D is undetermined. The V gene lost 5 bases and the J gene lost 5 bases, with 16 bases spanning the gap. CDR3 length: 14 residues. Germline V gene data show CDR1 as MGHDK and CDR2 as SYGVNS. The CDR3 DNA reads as TGTGCCAGCAGTTCCCAGGACGTTCGGAACGAGCAGTACTTC. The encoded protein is CASSSQDVRNEQYF.

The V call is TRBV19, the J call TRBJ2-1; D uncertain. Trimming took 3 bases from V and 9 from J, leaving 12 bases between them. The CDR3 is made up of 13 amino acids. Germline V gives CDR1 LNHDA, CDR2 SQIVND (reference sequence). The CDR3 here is CASSINVVGEQFF. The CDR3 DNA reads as TGTGCCAGTAGTATCAACGTTGTCGGTGAGCAGTTCTTC.

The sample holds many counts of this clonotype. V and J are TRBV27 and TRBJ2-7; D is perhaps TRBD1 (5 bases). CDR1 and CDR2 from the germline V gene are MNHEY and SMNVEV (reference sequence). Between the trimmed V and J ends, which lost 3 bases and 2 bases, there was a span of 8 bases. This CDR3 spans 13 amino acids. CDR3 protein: CASSLQGTYEQYF. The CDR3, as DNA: TGTGCCAGCAGTTTGCAGGGAACCTACGAGCAGTACTTC.

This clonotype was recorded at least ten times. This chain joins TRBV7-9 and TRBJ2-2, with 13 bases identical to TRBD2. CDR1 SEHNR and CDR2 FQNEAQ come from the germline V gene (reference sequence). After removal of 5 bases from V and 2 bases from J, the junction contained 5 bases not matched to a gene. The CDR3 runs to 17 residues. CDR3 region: CASSRLAGGLNTGELFF. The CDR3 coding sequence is TGTGCCAGCAGCAGACTAGCGGGGGGCCTAAACACCGGGGAGCTGTTTTTT.

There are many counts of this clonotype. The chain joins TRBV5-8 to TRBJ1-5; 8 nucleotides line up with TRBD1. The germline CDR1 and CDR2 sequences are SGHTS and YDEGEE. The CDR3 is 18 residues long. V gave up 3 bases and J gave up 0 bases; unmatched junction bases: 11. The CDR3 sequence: CASSSLTQGAYSNQPQHF. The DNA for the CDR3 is TGTGCCAGCAGCTCATTAACTCAGGGGGCCTATAGCAATCAGCCCCAGCATTTT.

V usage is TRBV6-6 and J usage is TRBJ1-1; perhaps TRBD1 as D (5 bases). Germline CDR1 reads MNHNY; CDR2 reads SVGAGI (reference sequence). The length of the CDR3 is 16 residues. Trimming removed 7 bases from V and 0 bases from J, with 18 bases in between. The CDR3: CASKSSAGFMNTEAFF. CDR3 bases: TGTGCCAGCAAGAGCTCCGCAGGGTTCATGAACACTGAAGCTTTCTTT.

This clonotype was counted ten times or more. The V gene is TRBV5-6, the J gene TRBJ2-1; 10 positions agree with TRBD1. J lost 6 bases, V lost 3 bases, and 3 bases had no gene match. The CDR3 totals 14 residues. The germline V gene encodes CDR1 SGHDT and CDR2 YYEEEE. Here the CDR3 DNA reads TGTGCCAGCAGCTCGGGACAGGGGTTCAATGAGCAGTTCTTC. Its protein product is CASSSGQGFNEQFF.

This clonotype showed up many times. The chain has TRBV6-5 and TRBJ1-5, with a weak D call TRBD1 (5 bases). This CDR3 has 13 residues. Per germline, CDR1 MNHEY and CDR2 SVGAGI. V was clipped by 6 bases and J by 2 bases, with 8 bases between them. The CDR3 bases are TGTGCCAGCAGGCAAGGGGGCAATCAGCCCCAGCATTTT. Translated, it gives CASRQGGNQPQHF.

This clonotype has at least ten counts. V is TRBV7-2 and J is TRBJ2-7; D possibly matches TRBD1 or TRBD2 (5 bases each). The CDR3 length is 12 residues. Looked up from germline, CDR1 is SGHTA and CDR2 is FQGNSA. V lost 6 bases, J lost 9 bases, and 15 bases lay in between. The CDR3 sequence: CASSYMGVRQYF. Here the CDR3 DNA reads TGTGCCAGCAGTTACATGGGGGTAAGGCAGTACTTC.

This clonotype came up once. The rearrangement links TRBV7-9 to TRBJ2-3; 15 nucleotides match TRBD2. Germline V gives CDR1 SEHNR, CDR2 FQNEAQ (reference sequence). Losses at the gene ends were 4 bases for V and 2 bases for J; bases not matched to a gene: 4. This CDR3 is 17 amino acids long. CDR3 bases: TGTGCCAGCAGCTCCGGACTAGCGGGAGGGATCACAGATACGCAGTATTTT. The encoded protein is CASSSGLAGGITDTQYF.

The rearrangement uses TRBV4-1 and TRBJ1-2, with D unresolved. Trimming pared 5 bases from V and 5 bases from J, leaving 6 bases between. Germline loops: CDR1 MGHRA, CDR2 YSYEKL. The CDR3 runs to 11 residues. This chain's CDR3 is CASSEGYGYTF. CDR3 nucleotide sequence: TGCGCCAGCAGCGAAGGGTATGGCTACACCTTC.

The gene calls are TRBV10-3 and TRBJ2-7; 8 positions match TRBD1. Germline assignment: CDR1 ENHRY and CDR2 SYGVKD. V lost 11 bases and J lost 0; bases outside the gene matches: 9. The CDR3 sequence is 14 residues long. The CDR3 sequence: CASSRGQASYEQYF. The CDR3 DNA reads TGTGCCTCCAGCAGGGGACAGGCCTCCTACGAGCAGTACTTC.

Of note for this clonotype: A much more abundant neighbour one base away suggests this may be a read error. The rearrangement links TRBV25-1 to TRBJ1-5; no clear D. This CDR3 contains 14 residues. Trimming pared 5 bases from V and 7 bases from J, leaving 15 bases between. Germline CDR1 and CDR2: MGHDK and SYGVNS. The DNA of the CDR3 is TGTGCCAGCAGTCCCGGGGAGGGCATCCAGCCCCAGCATTTT. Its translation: CASSPGEGIQPQHF. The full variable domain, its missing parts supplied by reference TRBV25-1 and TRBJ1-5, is EADIYQTPRYLVIGTGKKITLECSQTMGHDKMYWYQQDPGMELHLIHYSYGVNSTEKGDLSSESTVSRIRTEHFPLTLESARPSHTSQYLCASSPGEGIQPQHFGDGTRLSIL.

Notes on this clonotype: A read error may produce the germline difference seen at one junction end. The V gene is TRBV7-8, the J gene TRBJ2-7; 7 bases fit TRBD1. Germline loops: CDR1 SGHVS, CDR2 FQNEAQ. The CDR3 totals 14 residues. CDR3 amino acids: CASSLRGRGFEQYF. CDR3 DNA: TGTGCCAGCAGCCTCCGGGGCAGGGGGTTCGAGCAATACTTC.

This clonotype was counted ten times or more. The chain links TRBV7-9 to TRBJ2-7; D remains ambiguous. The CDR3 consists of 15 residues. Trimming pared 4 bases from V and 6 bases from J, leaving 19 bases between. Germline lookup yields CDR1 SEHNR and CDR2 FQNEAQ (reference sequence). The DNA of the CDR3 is TGTGCCAGCAGCTCCACTACCGCGTTCGATTCCGAGCAGTACTTC. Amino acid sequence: CASSSTTAFDSEQYF. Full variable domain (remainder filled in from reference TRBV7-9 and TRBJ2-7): DTGVSQNPRHKITKRGQNVTFRCDPISEHNRLYWYRQTLGQGPEFLTYFQNEAQLEKSRLLSDRFSAERPKGSFSTLEIQRTEQGDSAMYLCASSSTTAFDSEQYFGPGTRLTVT.

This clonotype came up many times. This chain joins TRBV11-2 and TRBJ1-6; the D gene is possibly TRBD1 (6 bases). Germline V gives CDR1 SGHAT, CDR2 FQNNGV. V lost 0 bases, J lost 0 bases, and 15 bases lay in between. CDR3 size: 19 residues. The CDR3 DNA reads TGTGCCAGCAGCTTAGATCAGGGGACCCTCCTCTCCTATAATTCACCCCTCCACTTT. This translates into CASSLDQGTLLSYNSPLHF.

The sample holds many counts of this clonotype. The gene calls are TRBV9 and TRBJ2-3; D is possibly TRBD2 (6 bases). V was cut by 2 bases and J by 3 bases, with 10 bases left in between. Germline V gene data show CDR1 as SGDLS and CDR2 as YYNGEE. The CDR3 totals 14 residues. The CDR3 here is CASSVGGMTDTQYF. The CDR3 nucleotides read TGTGCCAGCAGCGTGGGCGGGATGACAGATACGCAGTATTTT.

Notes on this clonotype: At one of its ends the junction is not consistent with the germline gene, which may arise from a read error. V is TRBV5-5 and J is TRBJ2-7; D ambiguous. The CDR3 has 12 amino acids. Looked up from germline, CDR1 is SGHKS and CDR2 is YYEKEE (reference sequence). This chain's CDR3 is CVSSFFGSEQYF. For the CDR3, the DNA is TGTGTCAGCAGCTTCTTCGGGTCCGAGCAGTACTTC. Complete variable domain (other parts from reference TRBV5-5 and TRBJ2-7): DAGVTQSPTHLIKTRGQQVTLRCSPISGHKSVSWYQQVLGQGPQFIFQYYEKEERGRGNFPDRFSARQFPNYSSELNVNALLLGDSALYLCVSSFFGSEQYFGPGTRLTVT.

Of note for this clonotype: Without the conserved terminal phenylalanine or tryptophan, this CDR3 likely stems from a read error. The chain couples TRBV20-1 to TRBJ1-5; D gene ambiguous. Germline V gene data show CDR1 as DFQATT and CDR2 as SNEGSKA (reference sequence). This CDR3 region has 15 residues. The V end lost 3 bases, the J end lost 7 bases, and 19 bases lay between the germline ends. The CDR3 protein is CSASRALGVAQPQHL. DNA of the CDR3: TGCAGTGCTAGTAGGGCACTCGGGGTGGCACAGCCCCAGCATCTT.

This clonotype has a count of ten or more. This CDR3 reads CASWARGTGSTDTQYF. CDR3 bases: TGTGCCAGCTGGGCCCGCGGGACAGGGAGCACAGATACGCAGTATTTT. The rearrangement uses TRBV5-4 and TRBJ2-3; 9 bases align to TRBD1. The CDR3 is 16 residues long. V lost 7 bases to trimming and J lost 0 bases; unmatched junction nucleotides: 9. Germline loops: CDR1 SGHNT, CDR2 YYREEE (reference sequence).

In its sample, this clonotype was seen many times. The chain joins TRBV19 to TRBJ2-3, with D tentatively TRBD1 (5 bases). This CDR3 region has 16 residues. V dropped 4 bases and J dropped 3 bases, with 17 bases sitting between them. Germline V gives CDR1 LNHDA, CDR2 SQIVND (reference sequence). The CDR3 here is CASSRLQVVITDTQYF. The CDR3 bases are TGTGCCAGTAGTAGGTTACAGGTGGTGATTACAGATACGCAGTATTTT.

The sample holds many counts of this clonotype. The CDR3 is CASSPPMGLDRTFKETQYF. The CDR3 nucleotides read TGTGCCAGCAGCCCTCCCATGGGACTCGATAGGACTTTTAAAGAGACCCAGTACTTC. The chain is built from TRBV3-1 and TRBJ2-5; D is possibly TRBD2 (6 bases). Germline CDR1 is LGHDT and CDR2 is YNNKEL (reference sequence). Trimming removed 4 bases from V and 3 bases from J, with 27 bases in between. The CDR3 covers 19 residues.

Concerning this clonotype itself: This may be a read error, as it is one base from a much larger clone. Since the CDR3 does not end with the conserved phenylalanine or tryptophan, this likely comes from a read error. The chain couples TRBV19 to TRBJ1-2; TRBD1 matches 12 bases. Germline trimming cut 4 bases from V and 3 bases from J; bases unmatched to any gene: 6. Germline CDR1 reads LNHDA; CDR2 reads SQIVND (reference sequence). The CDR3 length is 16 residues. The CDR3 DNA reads TGTGCCAGTAGTACCGGGACAGGGGGCAGGCACTATGGCTACACCTCC. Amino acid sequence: CASSTGTGGRHYGYTS.

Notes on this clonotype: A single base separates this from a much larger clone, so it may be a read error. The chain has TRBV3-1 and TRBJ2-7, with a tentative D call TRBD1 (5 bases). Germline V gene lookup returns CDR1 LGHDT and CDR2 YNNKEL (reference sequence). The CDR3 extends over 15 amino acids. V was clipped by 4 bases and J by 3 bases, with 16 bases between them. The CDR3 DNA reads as TGTGCCAGCAGCCTAGGGGCAGGTTCAAGCTACGAGCAGTACTTC. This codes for CASSLGAGSSYEQYF.